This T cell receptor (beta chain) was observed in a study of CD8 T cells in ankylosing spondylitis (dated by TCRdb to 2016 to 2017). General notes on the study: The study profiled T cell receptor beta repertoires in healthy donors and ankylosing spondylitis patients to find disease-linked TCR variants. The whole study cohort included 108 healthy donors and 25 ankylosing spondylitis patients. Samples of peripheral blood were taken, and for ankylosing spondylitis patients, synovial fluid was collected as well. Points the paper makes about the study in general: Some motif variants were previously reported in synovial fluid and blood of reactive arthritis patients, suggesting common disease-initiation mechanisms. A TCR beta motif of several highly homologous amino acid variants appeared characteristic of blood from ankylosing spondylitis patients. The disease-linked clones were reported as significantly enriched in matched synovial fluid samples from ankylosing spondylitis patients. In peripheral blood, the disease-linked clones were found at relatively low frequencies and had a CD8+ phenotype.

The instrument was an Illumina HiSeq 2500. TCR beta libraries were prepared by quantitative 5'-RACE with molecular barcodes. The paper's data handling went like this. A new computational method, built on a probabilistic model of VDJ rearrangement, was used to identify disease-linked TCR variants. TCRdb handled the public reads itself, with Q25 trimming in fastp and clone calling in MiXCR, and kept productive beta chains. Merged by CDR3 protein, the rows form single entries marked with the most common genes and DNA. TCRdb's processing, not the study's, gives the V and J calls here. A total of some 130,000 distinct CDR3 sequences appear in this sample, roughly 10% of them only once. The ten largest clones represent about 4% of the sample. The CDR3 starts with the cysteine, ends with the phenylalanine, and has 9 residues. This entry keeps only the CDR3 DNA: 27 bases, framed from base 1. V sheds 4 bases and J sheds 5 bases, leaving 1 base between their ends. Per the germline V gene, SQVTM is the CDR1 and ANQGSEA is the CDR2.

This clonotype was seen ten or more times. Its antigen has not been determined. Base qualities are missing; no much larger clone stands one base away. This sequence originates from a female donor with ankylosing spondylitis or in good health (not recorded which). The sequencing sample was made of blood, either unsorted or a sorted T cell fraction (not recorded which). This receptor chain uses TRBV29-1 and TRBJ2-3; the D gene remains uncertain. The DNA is TGCAGCGTTGGAGATACGCAGTATTTT. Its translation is CSVGDTQYF.